Shown below are 10 T cell receptor beta chains from a single sample sequenced in a study of T cells in localized non-small cell lung cancer. Measured with immunoSEQ multiplex PCR; TCRdb has only the in-frame clones, and not every one. The sample yields under 2,000 clones, 23% seen once. Here the sequenced sample was normal lung tissue next to the tumor, taken before any cancer treatment. These receptors were obtained from a male donor aged 60 or over with stage II lung adenocarcinoma.

This clone has just a few counts. This chain uses TRBV29-1 with TRBJ2-5; perhaps D is TRBD1 or TRBD2 (6 bases each). The germline CDR1 and CDR2 sequences are SQVTM and ANQGSEA. The CDR3 is made up of 13 amino acids. V gave up 4 bases and J gave up 5 bases, with 14 bases separating them. The CDR3 is CSVVGGPRETQYF. CDR3 nucleotide sequence: TGCAGCGTTGTGGGGGGCCCCAGGGAGACCCAGTACTTC.

By proportion, this clone is medium-sized (0.01 to 0.1%). J is TRBJ2-7 and V is TRBV1; TRBD1 was called by the table and not checked on the DNA. TRBV1 is noted as a pseudogene. The CDR3 is 15 amino acids. CDR3 coding DNA: TGCGCCAGCAGCCCTGGACAGGGAGAAGGGTACGAGCAGTACTTC. This sequence encodes CASSPGQGEGYEQYF.

The rearrangement uses TRBV19 and TRBJ2-5; the D gene is possibly TRBD1 (6 bases). V dropped 4 bases and J dropped 2 bases, with 8 bases sitting between them. Germline lookup yields CDR1 LNHDA and CDR2 SQIVND (reference sequence). The CDR3 covers 13 residues. The CDR3 region is CASSTRGQETQYF. The CDR3 DNA reads as TGTGCCAGTAGTACTAGGGGGCAAGAGACCCAGTACTTC.

The chain uses TRBV6-8 and TRBJ2-6; maybe TRBD2 (5 bases). Trimming removed 10 bases from V and 4 bases from J, with 14 bases in between. There are 14 residues in the CDR3. Germline V gene sequence: CDR1 MNHGY, CDR2 SAAAGT. Written as DNA, the CDR3 is TGTGCCATACGAGGAGCGGCGGGGGCCAACGTCCTGACTTTC. This codes for CAIRGAAGANVLTF.

The V call is TRBV30, the J call TRBJ1-4, with D tentatively TRBD1 (5 bases). Germline V gene data show CDR1 as GTSNPN and CDR2 as SVGIG (reference sequence). The CDR3 runs to 13 residues. Trimming removed 7 bases from V and 8 bases from J, with 17 bases in between. The CDR3 protein is CASQRSTVEKLFF. DNA for the CDR3: TGTGCCTCCCAAAGATCGACAGTGGAAAAACTGTTTTTT.

By share of the sample, this clone is medium-sized (0.01 to 0.1%). The chain is built from TRBV6-8 and TRBJ2-1; 10 bases are a match to TRBD2. The CDR3 has 18 residues. Losses at the gene ends were 0 bases for V and 7 bases for J; bases not matched to a gene: 12. CDR1 is MNHGY, CDR2 SAAAGT, per germline. The CDR3 DNA sequence: TGTGCCAGCAGTTACTCGCCATCTAGCGGGAGAAAAGGAAATGAGCAGTTCTTC. Its translation: CASSYSPSSGRKGNEQFF.

The genes are TRBV6-8 and TRBJ1-1; tentative D call: TRBD1 (6 bases). V was trimmed by 5 bases and J by 6 bases, leaving 13 bases between them. CDR3 size: 13 residues. CDR1 and CDR2 (germline): MNHGY, SAAAGT. CDR3 amino acids: CASSPPGVAEAFF. The CDR3 nucleotides are TGTGCCAGCAGTCCGCCAGGGGTGGCTGAAGCTTTCTTT.

The chain carries TRBV6-8 and TRBJ2-1, with a possible D match to TRBD2 (6 bases). The CDR3 consists of 13 residues. V was shortened by 11 bases and J by 10 bases, with 21 bases between the two germline ends. Germline values: CDR1 MNHGY, CDR2 SAAAGT. CDR3 amino acids: CAVSGLLTEEQFF. CDR3 DNA: TGTGCCGTCTCGGGACTCCTAACGGAGGAGCAGTTCTTC.

The rearrangement joins TRBV6-8 to TRBJ2-2; 11 bases align to TRBD2. This CDR3 contains 16 residues. Germline CDR1 reads MNHGY; CDR2 reads SAAAGT. J was trimmed by 6 bases and V by 5 bases; bases with no gene match: 8. CDR3 in DNA: TGTGCCAGCAGTCAGACTAGCGGGACGCGTCCCGGGGAGCTGTTTTTT. Translating gives CASSQTSGTRPGELFF.

This clone was picked up a small number of times. Mismatch with germline at one junction end may stem from a read error. V gene TRBV6-8 combines with J gene TRBJ2-2, with 10 bases aligning to TRBD1. This CDR3 region has 14 residues. Germline values: CDR1 MNHGY, CDR2 SAAAGT. CDR3 amino acids: CAISAGTGDRELFF. In nucleotides, the CDR3 is TGTGCCATCAGTGCCGGGACAGGGGATCGGGAGCTGTTTTTT.